A single sample is the source of the 9 T cell receptor beta chains below, sequenced in a study of blood T cell repertoires in COVID-19. Assay: immunoSEQ multiplex PCR; the TCRdb copy retains only in-frame clones and omits some. The sample shows about 160,000 clones, 60% to 85% of them seen only once. The sequenced material came from peripheral blood. All receptors come from a man between 65 and 85 years old with acute or convalescent COVID-19.

The V call is TRBV7-2, the J call TRBJ2-2; 12 bases line up with TRBD1. Germline V CDR1 and CDR2: SGHTA, FQGNSA. Trimming cost V 5 bases and J 0 bases; bases outside gene matches: 7. CDR3 length: 18 residues. CDR3 region: CASSQAGQGAANTGELFF. DNA of the CDR3: TGTGCCAGCAGCCAAGCGGGACAGGGGGCCGCGAACACCGGGGAGCTGTTTTTT.

Details on this clone: This CDR3 is also generated by other DNA sequences in the sample. This sequence joins TRBV5-4 and TRBJ2-7; possible D gene TRBD1, 6 bases. Looked up from germline, CDR1 is SGHNT and CDR2 is YYREEE (reference sequence). CDR3 length: 13 amino acids. Trimming took off 4 bases at V and 2 bases at J, with 10 bases between the two ends. As DNA, the CDR3 is TGTGCCAGCAGCCTGGACAGAGCCTACGAGCAGTACTTC. Its protein is CASSLDRAYEQYF.

CDR3 amino acids: CSGDAGIREQFF. For the CDR3, the DNA is TGCAGCGGGGATGCAGGGATTCGTGAGCAGTTCTTC. The V gene is TRBV29-1, the J gene TRBJ2-1, with a weak D call TRBD1 (5 bases). V was clipped by 7 bases and J by 9 bases, with 16 bases between them. There are 12 residues in the CDR3. Germline V gives CDR1 SQVTM, CDR2 ANQGSEA.

The chain employs TRBV19 and TRBJ2-5; D is possibly TRBD2 (6 bases). This CDR3 region has 13 residues. Germline CDR1 reads LNHDA; CDR2 reads SQIVND (reference sequence). V was pared by 6 bases and J by 3 bases, with 11 bases between. The CDR3 loop reads CASSLTREETQYF. DNA for the CDR3: TGTGCCAGTAGCCTGACTAGGGAAGAGACCCAGTACTTC.

The CDR3 loop reads CASSYRTGSSGNTIYF. The CDR3 region has the DNA TGTGCCAGCAGCTACCGGACAGGTTCCTCTGGAAACACCATATATTTT. The chain uses TRBV4-2 and TRBJ1-3; TRBD1 agrees at 7 bases. Germline V CDR1 and CDR2: LGHNA, YNFKEQ. With V trimmed by 5 bases and J by 0 bases, 7 bases remained unmatched. This CDR3 spans 16 amino acids.

CDR3 bases: TGTGCCAGCAGATTGGGACTAGCGGATTCCTACGAGCAGTACTTC. As protein: CASRLGLADSYEQYF. The rearrangement joins TRBV11-2 to TRBJ2-7; TRBD2 matches 11 bases. Germline values: CDR1 SGHAT, CDR2 FQNNGV. With 6 bases clipped from V and 1 base from J, the junction kept 5 bases outside the gene matches. The CDR3 has 15 amino acids.

The genes are TRBV19 and TRBJ2-1; 8 positions match TRBD2. The CDR3 extends over 16 amino acids. CDR1 is LNHDA, CDR2 SQIVND, per germline (reference sequence). V trimming: 3 bases; J trimming: 8 bases; junction bases outside the gene matches: 12. The CDR3 sequence is CASSMRFERGMDEQFF. The CDR3, as DNA: TGTGCCAGTAGTATGAGGTTCGAGCGGGGGATGGATGAGCAGTTCTTC.

This rearrangement joins TRBV28 to TRBJ2-1; TRBD2 agrees at 12 bases. The CDR3 extends over 16 amino acids. Germline trimming cut 3 bases from V and 5 bases from J; bases unmatched to any gene: 5. In germline, CDR1 is MDHEN, CDR2 SYDVKM. The DNA for the CDR3 is TGTGCCAGCAGTTTTCCAAGACTAGCGGGGGACAATGAGCAGTTCTTC. This encodes CASSFPRLAGDNEQFF.

The V and J genes are TRBV29-1 and TRBJ1-2, with D possibly being TRBD1 (6 bases). The V and J ends lost 7 bases and 0 bases respectively, with 15 bases between them. The CDR3 runs 14 residues. Germline assignment: CDR1 SQVTM and CDR2 ANQGSEA. The CDR3 spells CSAQGTATNYGYTF. CDR3 nucleotides: TGCAGCGCCCAGGGGACGGCTACTAACTATGGCTACACCTTC.